This T cell receptor beta chain was identified in a study of T cell changes during pregnancy in multiple sclerosis. The sample holds one count of this clone. This CDR3 contains 15 residues. The ends were cut back, 0 bases at V and 6 bases at J, with 12 bases in the middle. Looked up from germline, CDR1 is SGDLS and CDR2 is YYNGEE. Assay used: immunoSEQ multiplex PCR; TCRdb lists only in-frame clones, some missing. Among approximately 74,000 clones listed, 85% to 95% were seen once. The material sequenced was peripheral blood, taken before pregnancy. This chain joins TRBV9 and TRBJ2-2; tentatively, D is TRBD1 (5 bases). This sequence was found in a female donor with multiple sclerosis, enrolled in a pregnancy study. CDR3 sequence reads: CASSVVADTAGELFF. The CDR3 bases are TGTGCCAGCAGCGTAGTCGCGGACACCGCCGGGGAGCTGTTTTTT.